This T cell receptor beta chain derives from a study of shared clonotypes between healthy human individuals. On this clone itself: As yet, its antigen is unknown.

Trimming shortened V by 3 bases and J by 7 bases, and 13 bases separated the two germline ends. The CDR3 loop spans 13 amino acids. The germline gives CDR1 SGDLS, CDR2 YYNGEE. Each PCR replicate run on unsorted PBMC took in 300 ng DNA, roughly 29,000 T cell genomes. On ten immunoSEQ deep assay plates, unsorted PBMC DNA was sequenced. Assay used: immunoSEQ multiplex PCR; TCRdb lists only in-frame clones, some missing. The data show around 500,000 clones, 65% to 85% seen once. Study findings and constraints: Few donors limited the genetic and exposure-history diversity represented. Clonotype sharing among donors, it was expected, would be affected by sequencing depth.

Source material: PBMCs. The chain is built from TRBV9 and TRBJ1-2; D possibly corresponds to TRBD1 (5 bases). The sequence was collected from a woman between 40 and 50 years old in good health. Some clones in this sample may be carry-over from other donors' samples. The CDR3 coding sequence is TGTGCCAGCAGCGGGCAGGGTTTTATTGGCTACACCTTC. Its protein is CASSGQGFIGYTF.